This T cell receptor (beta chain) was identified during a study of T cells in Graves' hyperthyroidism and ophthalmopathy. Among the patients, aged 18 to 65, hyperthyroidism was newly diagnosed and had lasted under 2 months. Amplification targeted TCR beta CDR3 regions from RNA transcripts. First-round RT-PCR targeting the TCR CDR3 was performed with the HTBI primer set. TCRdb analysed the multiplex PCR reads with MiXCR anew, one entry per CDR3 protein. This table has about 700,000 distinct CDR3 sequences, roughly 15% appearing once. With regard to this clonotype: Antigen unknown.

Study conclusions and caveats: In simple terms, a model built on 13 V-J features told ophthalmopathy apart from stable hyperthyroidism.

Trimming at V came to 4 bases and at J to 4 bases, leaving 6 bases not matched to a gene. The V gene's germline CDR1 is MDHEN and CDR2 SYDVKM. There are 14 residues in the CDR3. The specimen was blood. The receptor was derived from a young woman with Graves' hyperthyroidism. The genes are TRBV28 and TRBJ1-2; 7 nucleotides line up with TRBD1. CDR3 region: CASSSPDRPYGYTF. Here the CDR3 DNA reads TGTGCCAGCAGTTCTCCGGACAGGCCCTATGGCTACACCTTC.